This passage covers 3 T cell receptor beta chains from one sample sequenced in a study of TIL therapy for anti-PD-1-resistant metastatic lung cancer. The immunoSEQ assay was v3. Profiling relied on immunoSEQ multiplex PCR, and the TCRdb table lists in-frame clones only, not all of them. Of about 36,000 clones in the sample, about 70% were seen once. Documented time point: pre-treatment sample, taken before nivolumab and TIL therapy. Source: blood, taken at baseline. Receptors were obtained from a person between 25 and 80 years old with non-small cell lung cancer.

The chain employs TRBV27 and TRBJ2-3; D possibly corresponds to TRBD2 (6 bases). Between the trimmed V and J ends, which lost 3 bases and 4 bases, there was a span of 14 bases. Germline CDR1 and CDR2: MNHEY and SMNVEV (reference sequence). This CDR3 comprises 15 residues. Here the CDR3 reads CASSFGQGLADTQYF. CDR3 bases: TGTGCCAGCAGTTTCGGCCAGGGACTGGCAGATACGCAGTATTTT.

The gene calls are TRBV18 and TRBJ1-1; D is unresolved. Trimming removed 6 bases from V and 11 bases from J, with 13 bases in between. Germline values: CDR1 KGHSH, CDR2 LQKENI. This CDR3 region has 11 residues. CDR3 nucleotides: TGTGCCAGCTCCCCGGAGGCGGGGGCTTTCTTT. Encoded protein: CASSPEAGAFF.

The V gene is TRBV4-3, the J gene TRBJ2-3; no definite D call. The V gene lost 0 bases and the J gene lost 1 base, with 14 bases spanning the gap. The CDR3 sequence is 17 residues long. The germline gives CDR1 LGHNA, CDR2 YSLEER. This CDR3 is CASSQDTRIGGTDTQYF. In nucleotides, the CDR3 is TGCGCCAGCAGCCAAGACACGAGAATAGGTGGCACAGATACGCAGTATTTT.